Each of the 10 T cell receptor beta chains below was sequenced from the same sample in a study of memory CD8 T cells in hepatitis C reinfection. The time point is: late/post reinfection, 12 to 24 weeks after detection. Sorted cells were sequenced directly ex vivo without any in vitro expansion. Assay used: immunoSEQ multiplex PCR; TCRdb lists only in-frame clones, some missing. The data hold about 43,000 clones, with roughly nine tenths observed a single time. The sample consisted of naive CD8+ T cells sorted from blood. These receptors all stem from a man aged 18 to 29 with hepatitis C virus infection.

The rearrangement links TRBV5-5 to TRBJ1-1; 8 positions agree with TRBD1. J was trimmed by 8 bases and V by 0 bases; bases with no gene match: 3. This CDR3 has 13 amino acids. From germline, CDR1 is SGHKS and CDR2 YYEKEE (reference sequence). CDR3 bases: TGTGCCAGCAGCTTGGCAGGGGGCGCCGAAGCTTTCTTT. As protein: CASSLAGGAEAFF.

The chain carries TRBV5-4 and TRBJ2-5; no definite D call. Trimming took 0 bases from V and 2 from J, leaving 14 bases between them. The CDR3 loop spans 16 amino acids. From germline, CDR1 is SGHNT and CDR2 YYREEE (reference sequence). CDR3 in DNA: TGTGCCAGCAGCTTGGAAGCTATATCCCCACAAGAGACCCAGTACTTC. The encoded protein is CASSLEAISPQETQYF.

This sequence joins TRBV6-5 and TRBJ2-7, with TRBD2 as a possible D gene (6 bases). Germline V gives CDR1 MNHEY, CDR2 SVGAGI. This CDR3 has 14 residues. V shed 6 bases and J shed 3 bases, with 15 bases lying between them. The CDR3 is CASRYLGTDYEQYF. CDR3 coding DNA: TGTGCCAGCAGGTACCTCGGGACTGACTACGAGCAGTACTTC.

The chain uses TRBV5-4 and TRBJ2-5, with D possibly being TRBD1 (6 bases). V was trimmed by 4 bases and J by 2 bases, leaving 18 bases between them. Germline V lookup: CDR1 SGHNT, CDR2 YYREEE (reference sequence). CDR3 length equals 16 residues. The CDR3 DNA sequence: TGTGCCAGCAGCATCAAACGGACAGACTGGCAAGAGACCCAGTACTTC. Translated, it gives CASSIKRTDWQETQYF.

The chain joins TRBV13 to TRBJ2-4, with D hard to call. Trimming pared 5 bases from V and 7 bases from J, leaving 12 bases between. The CDR3 loop spans 13 amino acids. Looked up from germline, CDR1 is PRHDT and CDR2 is FYEKMQ (reference sequence). Here the CDR3 reads CASSRGITNIQYF. CDR3 DNA: TGTGCCAGCAGCCGCGGTATTACGAACATTCAGTACTTC.

This chain joins TRBV5-4 and TRBJ2-1, with a tentative D call TRBD1 (5 bases). Germline CDR1 and CDR2: SGHNT and YYREEE (reference sequence). V was pared by 0 bases and J by 0 bases, with 7 bases between. The CDR3 consists of 15 residues. For the CDR3, the DNA is TGTGCCAGCAGCTTGGACAGGAGCTCCTACAATGAGCAGTTCTTC. Translated: CASSLDRSSYNEQFF.

The genes are TRBV2 and TRBJ2-7; D is perhaps TRBD2 (5 bases). The V gene lost 3 bases and the J gene lost 4 bases, with 10 bases spanning the gap. CDR3 length equals 13 residues. Germline loops: CDR1 SNHLY, CDR2 FYNNEI. The CDR3 sequence: CASSDGRMYEQYF. The CDR3 DNA reads as TGTGCCAGCAGTGATGGGAGAATGTACGAGCAGTACTTC.

The chain links TRBV19 to TRBJ1-2, with D uncertain. Germline V gene sequence: CDR1 LNHDA, CDR2 SQIVND (reference sequence). V was cut by 6 bases and J by 2 bases, with 16 bases left in between. The CDR3 spans 15 residues. This CDR3 is CASSPVLGFNYGYTF. For the CDR3, the DNA is TGTGCCAGTAGCCCCGTCCTCGGGTTCAACTATGGCTACACCTTC.

The CDR3 region is CASSGGGLAGVYNEQFF. The CDR3, as DNA: TGTGCCAGCAGTGGGGGGGGGCTAGCGGGAGTCTACAATGAGCAGTTCTTC. This sequence joins TRBV11-2 and TRBJ2-1; the match to TRBD2 covers 10 bases. This CDR3 region has 17 residues. V shed 6 bases, J shed 3 bases, and the junction held 11 bases outside the gene matches. Germline loops: CDR1 SGHAT, CDR2 FQNNGV.

V is TRBV7-9 and J is TRBJ2-5; TRBD2 matches 9 bases. Germline V gives CDR1 SEHNR, CDR2 FQNEAQ (reference sequence). The trim removed 5 bases at V and 4 bases at J, leaving 8 bases unmatched. This CDR3 has 15 amino acids. In nucleotides, the CDR3 is TGTGCCAGCAGCGCCCTCGCGGGGGGGCGAGAGACCCAGTACTTC. Translation: CASSALAGGRETQYF.